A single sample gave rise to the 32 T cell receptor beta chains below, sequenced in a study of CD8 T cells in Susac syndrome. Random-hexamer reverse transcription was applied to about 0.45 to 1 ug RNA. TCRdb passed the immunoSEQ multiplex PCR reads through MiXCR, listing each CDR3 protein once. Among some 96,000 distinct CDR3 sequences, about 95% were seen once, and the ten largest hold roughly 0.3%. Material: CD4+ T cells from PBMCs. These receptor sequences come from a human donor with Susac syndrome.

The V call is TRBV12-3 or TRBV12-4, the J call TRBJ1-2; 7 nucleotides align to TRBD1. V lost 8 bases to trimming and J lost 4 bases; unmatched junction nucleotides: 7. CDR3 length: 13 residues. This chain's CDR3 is CASGTVNSYGYTF. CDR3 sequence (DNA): TGTGCCAGCGGGACAGTCAACAGCTATGGCTACACCTTC.

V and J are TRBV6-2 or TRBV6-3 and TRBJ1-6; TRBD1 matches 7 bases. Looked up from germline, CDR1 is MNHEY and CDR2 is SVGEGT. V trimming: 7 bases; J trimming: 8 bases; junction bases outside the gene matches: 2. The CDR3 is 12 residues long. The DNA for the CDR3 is TGTGCCAGCACCCAGGGGGATTCACCCCTCCACTTT. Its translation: CASTQGDSPLHF.

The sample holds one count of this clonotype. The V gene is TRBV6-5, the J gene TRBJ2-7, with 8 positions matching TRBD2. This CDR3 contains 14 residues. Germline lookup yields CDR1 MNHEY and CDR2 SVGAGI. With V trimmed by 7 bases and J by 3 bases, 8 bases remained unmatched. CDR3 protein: CASKPGLGLYEQYF. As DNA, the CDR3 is TGTGCCAGCAAGCCGGGACTAGGCCTCTACGAGCAGTACTTC.

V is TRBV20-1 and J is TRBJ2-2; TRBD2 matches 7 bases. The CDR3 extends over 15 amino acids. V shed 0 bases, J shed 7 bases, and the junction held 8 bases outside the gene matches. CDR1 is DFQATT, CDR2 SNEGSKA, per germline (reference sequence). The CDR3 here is CSARDGGGDGGELFF. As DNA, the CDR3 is TGCAGTGCTAGAGATGGCGGGGGTGACGGCGGGGAGCTGTTTTTT.

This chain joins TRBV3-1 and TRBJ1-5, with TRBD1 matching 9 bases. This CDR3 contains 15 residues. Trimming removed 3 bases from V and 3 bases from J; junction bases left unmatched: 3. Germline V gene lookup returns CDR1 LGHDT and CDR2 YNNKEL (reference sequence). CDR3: CASSHRTGANQPQHF. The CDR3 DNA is TGTGCCAGCAGCCACAGGACAGGGGCCAATCAGCCCCAGCATTTT.

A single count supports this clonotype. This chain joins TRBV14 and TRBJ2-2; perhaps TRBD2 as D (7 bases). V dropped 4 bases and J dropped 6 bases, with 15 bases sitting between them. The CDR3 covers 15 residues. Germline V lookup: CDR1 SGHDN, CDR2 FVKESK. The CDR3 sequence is CASSRSRGAAGELFF. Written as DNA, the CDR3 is TGTGCCAGCAGCCGAAGCCGGGGGGCTGCCGGGGAGCTGTTTTTT.

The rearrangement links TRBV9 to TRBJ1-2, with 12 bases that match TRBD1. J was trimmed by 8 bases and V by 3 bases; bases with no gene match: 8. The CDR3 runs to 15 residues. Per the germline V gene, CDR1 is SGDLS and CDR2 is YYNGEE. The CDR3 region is CASSASGQGARGYTF. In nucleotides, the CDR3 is TGTGCCAGCAGCGCGTCGGGACAGGGGGCGCGGGGCTACACCTTC.

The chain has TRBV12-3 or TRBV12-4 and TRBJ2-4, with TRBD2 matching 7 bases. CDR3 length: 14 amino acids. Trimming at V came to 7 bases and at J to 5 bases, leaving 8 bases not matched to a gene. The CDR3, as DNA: TGTGCCAGCAATCAGGGACTACCAGAAAACATTCAGTACTTC. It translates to CASNQGLPENIQYF.

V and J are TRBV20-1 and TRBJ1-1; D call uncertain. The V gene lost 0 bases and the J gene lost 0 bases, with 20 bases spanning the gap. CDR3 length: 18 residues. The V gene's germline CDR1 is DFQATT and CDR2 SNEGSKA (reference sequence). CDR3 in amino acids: CSARDVLRGIGMNTEAFF. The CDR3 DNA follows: TGCAGTGCTAGAGATGTTTTGCGGGGTATAGGTATGAACACTGAAGCTTTCTTT.

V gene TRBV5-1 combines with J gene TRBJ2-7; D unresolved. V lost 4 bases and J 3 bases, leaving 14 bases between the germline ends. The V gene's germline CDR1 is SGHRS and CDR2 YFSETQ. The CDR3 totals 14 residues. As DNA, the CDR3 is TGCGCCAGCAGCCCGGGCCCGCAGGTCTACGAGCAGTACTTC. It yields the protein CASSPGPQVYEQYF.

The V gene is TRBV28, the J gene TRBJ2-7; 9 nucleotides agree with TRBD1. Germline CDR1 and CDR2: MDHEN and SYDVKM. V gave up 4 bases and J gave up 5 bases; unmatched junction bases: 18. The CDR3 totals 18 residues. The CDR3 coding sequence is TGTGCCAGCAGTTCCGTCTGGGACAGGGATAGGACTTACGACGAGCAGTACTTC. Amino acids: CASSSVWDRDRTYDEQYF.

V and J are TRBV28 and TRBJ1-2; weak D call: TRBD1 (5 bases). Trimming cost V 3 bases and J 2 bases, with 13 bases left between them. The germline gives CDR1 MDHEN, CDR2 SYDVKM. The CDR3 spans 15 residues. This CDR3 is CASSFRGAGNYGYTF. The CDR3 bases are TGTGCCAGCAGTTTTCGCGGGGCAGGGAACTATGGCTACACCTTC.

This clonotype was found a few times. The CDR3 nucleotides are TGTGCCAGCAGCCGAGGCCCCGACTTTCAGCCCCAGCATTTT. Residues: CASSRGPDFQPQHF. The chain uses TRBV7-2 and TRBJ1-5; no clear D. The CDR3 contains 14 residues. V gave up 5 bases and J gave up 6 bases, with 14 bases separating them. In germline, CDR1 is SGHTA, CDR2 FQGNSA.

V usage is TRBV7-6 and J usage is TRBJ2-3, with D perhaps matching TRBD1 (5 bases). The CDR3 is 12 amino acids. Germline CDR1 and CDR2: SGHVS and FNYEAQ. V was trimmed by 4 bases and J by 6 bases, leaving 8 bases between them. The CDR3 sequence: CASSSPGDTQYF. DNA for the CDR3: TGTGCCAGCAGCTCCCCAGGGGATACGCAGTATTTT.

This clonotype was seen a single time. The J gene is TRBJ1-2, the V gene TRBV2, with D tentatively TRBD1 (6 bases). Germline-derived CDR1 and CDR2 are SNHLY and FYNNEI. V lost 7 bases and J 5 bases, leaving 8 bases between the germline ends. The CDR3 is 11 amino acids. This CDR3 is CASKGEYGYTF. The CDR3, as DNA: TGTGCCAGCAAGGGGGAGTATGGCTACACCTTC.

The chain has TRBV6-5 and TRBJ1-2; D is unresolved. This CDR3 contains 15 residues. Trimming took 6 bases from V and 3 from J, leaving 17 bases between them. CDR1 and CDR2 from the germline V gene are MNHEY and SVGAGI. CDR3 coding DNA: TGTGCCAGCAGGTTGCGTTCGCCACGCGACTATGGCTACACCTTC. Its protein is CASRLRSPRDYGYTF.

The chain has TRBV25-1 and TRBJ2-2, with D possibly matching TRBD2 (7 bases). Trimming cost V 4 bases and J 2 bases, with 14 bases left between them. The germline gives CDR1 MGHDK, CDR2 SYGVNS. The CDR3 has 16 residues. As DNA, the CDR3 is TGTGCCAGCAGTGGGTCGGGGGGCATTAACACCGGGGAGCTGTTTTTT. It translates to CASSGSGGINTGELFF.

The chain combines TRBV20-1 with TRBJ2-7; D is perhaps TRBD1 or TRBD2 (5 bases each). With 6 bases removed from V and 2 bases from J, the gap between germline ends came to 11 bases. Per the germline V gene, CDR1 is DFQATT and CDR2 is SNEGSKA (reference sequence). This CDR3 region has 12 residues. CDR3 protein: CSARGATYEQYF. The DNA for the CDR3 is TGCAGTGCCCGAGGGGCCACCTACGAGCAGTACTTC.

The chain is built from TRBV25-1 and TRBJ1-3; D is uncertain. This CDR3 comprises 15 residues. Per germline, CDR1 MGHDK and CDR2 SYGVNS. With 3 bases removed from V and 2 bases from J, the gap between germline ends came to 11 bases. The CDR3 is CASSDPSTAGNTIYF. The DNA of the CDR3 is TGTGCCAGCAGTGACCCCTCCACGGCTGGAAACACCATATATTTT.

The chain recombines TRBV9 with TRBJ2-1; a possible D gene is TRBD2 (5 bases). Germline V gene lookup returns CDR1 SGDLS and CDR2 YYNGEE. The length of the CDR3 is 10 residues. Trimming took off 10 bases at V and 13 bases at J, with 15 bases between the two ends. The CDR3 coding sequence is TGTGCCTCCGGAGGTTTCCCACAGTTCTTC. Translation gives CASGGFPQFF. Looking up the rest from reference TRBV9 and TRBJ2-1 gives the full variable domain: DSGVTQTPKHLITATGQRVTLRCSPRSGDLSVYWYQQSLDQGLQFLIQYYNGEERAKGNILERFSAQQFPDLHSELNLSSLELGDSALYFCASGGFPQFFGPGTRLTVL.

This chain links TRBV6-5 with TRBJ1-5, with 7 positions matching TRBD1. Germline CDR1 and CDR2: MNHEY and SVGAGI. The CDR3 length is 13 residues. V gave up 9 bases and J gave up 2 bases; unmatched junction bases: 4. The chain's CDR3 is CASSGGGNQPQHF. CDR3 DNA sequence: TGTGCCAGTTCAGGGGGGGGCAATCAGCCCCAGCATTTT.

This CDR3 reads CASSPLDPGGRLNTEAFF. CDR3 DNA: TGTGCCAGCTCACCTCTAGACCCCGGGGGGCGACTGAACACTGAAGCTTTCTTT. This sequence joins TRBV18 and TRBJ1-1; possibly TRBD1 for D (6 bases). Looked up from germline, CDR1 is KGHSH and CDR2 is LQKENI. V lost 3 bases, J lost 0 bases, and 20 bases lay in between. CDR3 length equals 18 residues.

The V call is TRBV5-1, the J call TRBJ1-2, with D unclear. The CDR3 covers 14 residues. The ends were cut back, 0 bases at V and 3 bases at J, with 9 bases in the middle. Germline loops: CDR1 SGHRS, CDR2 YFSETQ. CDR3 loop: CASSLVSGDYGYTF. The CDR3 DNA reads TGCGCCAGCAGCTTGGTTTCCGGAGACTATGGCTACACCTTC.

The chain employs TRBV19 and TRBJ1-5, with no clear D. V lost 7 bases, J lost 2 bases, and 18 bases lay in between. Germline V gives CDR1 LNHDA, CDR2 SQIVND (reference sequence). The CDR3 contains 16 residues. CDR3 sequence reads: CASKDVGWAGNQPQHF. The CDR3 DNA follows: TGTGCCAGTAAAGATGTCGGGTGGGCAGGCAATCAGCCCCAGCATTTT. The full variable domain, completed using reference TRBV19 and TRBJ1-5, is DGGITQSPKYLFRKEGQNVTLSCEQNLNHDAMYWYRQDPGQGLRLIYYSQIVNDFQKGDIAEGYSVSREKKESFPLTVTSAQKNPTAFYLCASKDVGWAGNQPQHFGDGTRLSIL.

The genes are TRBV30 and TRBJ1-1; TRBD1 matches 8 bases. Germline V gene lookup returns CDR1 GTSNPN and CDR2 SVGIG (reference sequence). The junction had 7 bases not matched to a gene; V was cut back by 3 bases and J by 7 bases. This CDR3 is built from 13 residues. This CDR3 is CAWRSRGQIEAFF. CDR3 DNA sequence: TGTGCCTGGAGATCCAGGGGGCAGATTGAAGCTTTCTTT. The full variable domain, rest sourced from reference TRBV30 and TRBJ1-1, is SQTIHQWPATLVQPVGSPLSLECTVEGTSNPNLYWYRQAAGRGLQLLFYSVGIGQISSEVPQNLSASRPQDRQFILSSKKLLLSDSGFYLCAWRSRGQIEAFFGQGTRLTVV.

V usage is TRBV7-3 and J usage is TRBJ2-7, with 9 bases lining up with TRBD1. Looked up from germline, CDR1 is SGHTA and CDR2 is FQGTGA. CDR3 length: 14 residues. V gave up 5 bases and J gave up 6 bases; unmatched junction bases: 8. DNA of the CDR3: TGTGCCAGCAGCCCAGACGGGACAGGGCGCGAGCAGTACTTC. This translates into CASSPDGTGREQYF.

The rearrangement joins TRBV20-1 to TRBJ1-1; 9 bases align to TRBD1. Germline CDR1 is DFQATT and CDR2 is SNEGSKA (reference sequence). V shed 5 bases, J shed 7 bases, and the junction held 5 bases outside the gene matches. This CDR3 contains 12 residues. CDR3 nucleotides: TGCAGTGCTGGGACAGGGAGTATTGAAGCTTTCTTT. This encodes CSAGTGSIEAFF.

The DNA of the CDR3 is TGTGCCAGTAAGGCAGCTCACTCCTACAATGAGCAGTTCTTC. Translated: CASKAAHSYNEQFF. The rearrangement joins TRBV19 to TRBJ2-1; D gene unclear. Germline V gives CDR1 LNHDA, CDR2 SQIVND (reference sequence). The length of the CDR3 is 14 residues. The ends were cut back, 7 bases at V and 0 bases at J, with 10 bases in the middle.

CDR3 bases: TGTGCCAGCTCATCACAGGGGATTGAGCAGTTCTTC. It specifies CASSSQGIEQFF. This chain connects TRBV18 to TRBJ2-1; 7 nucleotides agree with TRBD1. The germline V gene encodes CDR1 KGHSH and CDR2 LQKENI. This CDR3 comprises 12 residues. After removal of 5 bases from V and 9 bases from J, the junction contained 4 bases not matched to a gene.

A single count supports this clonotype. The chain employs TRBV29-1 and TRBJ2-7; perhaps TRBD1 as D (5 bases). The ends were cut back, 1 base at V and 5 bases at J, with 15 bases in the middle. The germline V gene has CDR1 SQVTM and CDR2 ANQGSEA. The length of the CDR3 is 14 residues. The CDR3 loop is CSVEVDKLRHEQYF. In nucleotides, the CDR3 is TGCAGCGTTGAAGTGGACAAACTGAGGCACGAGCAGTACTTC.

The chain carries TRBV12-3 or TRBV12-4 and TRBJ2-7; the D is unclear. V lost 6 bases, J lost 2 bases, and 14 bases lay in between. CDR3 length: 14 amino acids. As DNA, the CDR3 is TGTGCCAGCAGCGCCCCGGCAGACACCTACGAGCAGTACTTC. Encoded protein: CASSAPADTYEQYF.

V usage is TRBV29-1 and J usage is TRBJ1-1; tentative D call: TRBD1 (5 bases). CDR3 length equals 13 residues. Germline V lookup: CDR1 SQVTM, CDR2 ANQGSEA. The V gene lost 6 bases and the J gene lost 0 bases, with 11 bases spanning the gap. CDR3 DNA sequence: TGCAGCGTGGCCGGGACTTTGAACACTGAAGCTTTCTTT. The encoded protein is CSVAGTLNTEAFF. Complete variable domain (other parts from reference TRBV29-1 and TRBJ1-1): SAVISQKPSRDICQRGTSLTIQCQVDSQVTMMFWYRQQPGQSLTLIATANQGSEATYESGFVIDKFPISRPNLTFSTLTVSNMSPEDSSIYLCSVAGTLNTEAFFGQGTRLTVV.